The text below deals with one TCR beta chain. The data stem from a study of cytomegalovirus exposure and HLA in healthy donors. PCR involved 60 Vbeta and 13 Jbeta primers. The table came from immunoSEQ multiplex PCR; TCRdb's copy has only in-frame clones and leaves some out. The sample gives more than 140,000 clones, roughly 87% of which show up once; around 5.4% is in the top ten. The source is a man younger than 45 in good health and CMV-seropositive. Sequencing input: PBMCs.

CDR3 residues: CASSPPGYGGTEAFF. The DNA for the CDR3 is TGTGCCAGCAGCCCACCGGGGTATGGCGGCACTGAAGCTTTCTTT. The chain couples TRBV4-2 to TRBJ1-1; no definite D call. The V end lost 4 bases, the J end lost 4 bases, and 16 bases lay between the germline ends. The CDR3 loop spans 15 amino acids. The germline CDR1 and CDR2 sequences are LGHNA and YNFKEQ.